The 2 T cell receptor beta chains reported below all come from one sample, sequenced in a study of T cell changes during pregnancy in multiple sclerosis. Sequenced by immunoSEQ multiplex PCR; TCRdb stores in-frame clones only, minus some. The sample has 50,000 to 65,000 clones, 90% seen once. This specimen consisted of peripheral blood, obtained in the first trimester of pregnancy. These receptor sequences come from a female donor in good health, enrolled as a control in a pregnancy study.

The rearrangement joins TRBV19 to TRBJ2-1, with 13 bases aligning to TRBD2. With 5 bases clipped from V and 7 bases from J, the junction kept 11 bases outside the gene matches. The CDR3 is made up of 17 amino acids. The V gene's germline CDR1 is LNHDA and CDR2 SQIVND (reference sequence). CDR3 DNA: TGTGCCAGTAGTCCCGGGACTAGCGGGACAGTGGGGAATGAGCAGTTCTTC. This gives the protein CASSPGTSGTVGNEQFF.

The J gene is TRBJ2-1, the V gene TRBV28, with TRBD2 matching over 7 bases. Trimming at V came to 2 bases and at J to 6 bases, leaving 7 bases not matched to a gene. CDR1 and CDR2 (germline): MDHEN, SYDVKM. The CDR3 runs to 15 residues. CDR3 residues: CASSLTGTMTNEQFF. The CDR3 DNA is TGTGCCAGCAGTTTAACCGGGACTATGACCAATGAGCAGTTCTTC.